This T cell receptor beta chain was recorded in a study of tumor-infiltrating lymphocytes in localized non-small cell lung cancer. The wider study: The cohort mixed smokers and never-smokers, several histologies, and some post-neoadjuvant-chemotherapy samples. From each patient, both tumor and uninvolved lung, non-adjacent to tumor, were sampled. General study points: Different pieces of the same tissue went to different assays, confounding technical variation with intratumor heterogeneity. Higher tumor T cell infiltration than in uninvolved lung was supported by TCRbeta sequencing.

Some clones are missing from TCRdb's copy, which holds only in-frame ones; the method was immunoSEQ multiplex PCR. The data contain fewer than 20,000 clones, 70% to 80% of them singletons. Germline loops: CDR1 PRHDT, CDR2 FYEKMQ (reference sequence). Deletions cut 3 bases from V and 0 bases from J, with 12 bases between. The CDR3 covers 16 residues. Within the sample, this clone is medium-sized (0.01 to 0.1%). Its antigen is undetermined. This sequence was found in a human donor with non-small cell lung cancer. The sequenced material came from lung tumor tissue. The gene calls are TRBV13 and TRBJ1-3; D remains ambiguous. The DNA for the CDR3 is TGTGCCAGCAGCTTCCGGACGGACTCCTCTGGAAACACCATATATTTT. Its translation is CASSFRTDSSGNTIYF.